What follows are 12 T cell receptor beta chains derived from one specimen sequenced in a study of T cell repertoires in cytomegalovirus infection. Each CDR3 protein is one row after TCRdb ran MiXCR on the reads. In the table there are some 940,000 distinct CDR3 sequences, approximately 31% of which are singletons. Their antigen targets remain unknown. The specimen comprised cultured CD8+ T cells from PBMCs, sampled from culture after CMV antigen stimulation. Every receptor here comes from a human donor in good health (CMV status not recorded). Some clones in this sample may be carry-over from other donors' samples.

The chain links TRBV27 to TRBJ2-7, with 9 bases fitting TRBD1. Germline V gene data show CDR1 as MNHEY and CDR2 as SMNVEV (reference sequence). V trimming: 6 bases; J trimming: 7 bases; junction bases outside the gene matches: 4. The CDR3 totals 12 residues. The DNA for the CDR3 is TGTGCCAGCAGCCTGACAGGGGGGGAGCAGTACTTC. Translation gives CASSLTGGEQYF.

This clonotype showed up many times. The chain employs TRBV6-5 and TRBJ2-6, with D possibly called TRBD1 or TRBD2 (5 bases each). V was cut by 2 bases and J by 0 bases, with 5 bases left in between. This CDR3 comprises 15 residues. Per germline, CDR1 MNHEY and CDR2 SVGAGI. CDR3 sequence reads: CASSYGGSGANVLTF. CDR3 nucleotide sequence: TGTGCCAGCAGTTACGGGGGCTCTGGGGCCAACGTCCTGACTTTC.

This clonotype was found a few times. The chain links TRBV29-1 to TRBJ1-1; possibly TRBD1 for D (5 bases). Trimming shortened V by 4 bases and J by 1 base, and 7 bases separated the two germline ends. This CDR3 is 12 amino acids long. CDR1 SQVTM and CDR2 ANQGSEA come from the germline V gene. CDR3: CSVGQGNTEAFF. Here the CDR3 DNA reads TGCAGCGTTGGGCAGGGGAACACTGAAGCTTTCTTT.

Ten or more counts support this clonotype. The chain carries TRBV7-6 and TRBJ2-1; D uncertain. CDR1 SGHVS and CDR2 FNYEAQ come from the germline V gene. V was pared by 4 bases and J by 5 bases, with 6 bases between. CDR3 size: 12 residues. The CDR3 DNA reads TGTGCCAGCAGCTCACCAGACAATGAGCAGTTCTTC. Its protein is CASSSPDNEQFF. Variable domain in full (rest from reference TRBV7-6 and TRBJ2-1): GAGVSQSPRYKVTKRGQDVALRCDPISGHVSLYWYRQALGQGPEFLTYFNYEAQQDKSGLPNDRFSAERPEGSISTLTIQRTEQRDSAMYRCASSSPDNEQFFGPGTRLTVL.

CDR3 region: CASSLSLGRVGAGGYEQFF. CDR3 DNA: TGTGCCAGCAGTTTATCATTAGGGCGGGTTGGGGCGGGGGGTTATGAGCAGTTCTTC. The rearrangement links TRBV12-3 or TRBV12-4 to TRBJ2-1; TRBD2 aligns across 8 bases. V dropped 2 bases and J dropped 8; count of bases not matched to a gene: 20. There are 19 residues in the CDR3.

CDR3 nucleotide sequence: TGTGCCATCAGTCCCTCCGCGGGTAGTAGGACAGATACGCAGTATTTT. This codes for CAISPSAGSRTDTQYF. V gene TRBV10-3 combines with J gene TRBJ2-3, with D tentatively TRBD2 (5 bases). This CDR3 contains 16 residues. V was pared by 5 bases and J by 3 bases, with 18 bases between. CDR1 ENHRY and CDR2 SYGVKD come from the germline V gene.

At least ten counts were recorded for this clonotype. The V call is TRBV12-3 or TRBV12-4, the J call TRBJ1-2, with TRBD1 identical over 11 bases. V was clipped by 4 bases and J by 5 bases; unmatched bases: 6. The CDR3 runs 15 residues. The CDR3 bases are TGTGCCAGCAGTTCGAGGGACAGGGGGTATTATGGCTACACCTTC. Translated: CASSSRDRGYYGYTF.

This clonotype was observed a few times. The chain couples TRBV11-3 to TRBJ2-1; 7 nucleotides align to TRBD1. The CDR3 runs to 17 residues. V lost 5 bases to trimming and J lost 0 bases; unmatched junction nucleotides: 10. Per germline, CDR1 SGHNT and CDR2 YENEEA. CDR3 in amino acids: CASSRRTGDSSYNEQFF. The CDR3 DNA reads as TGTGCCAGCAGCCGCCGAACAGGGGATAGCTCCTACAATGAGCAGTTCTTC.

The chain joins TRBV6-1 to TRBJ2-5; D might be TRBD1 (6 bases). Trimming removed 5 bases at V and 0 bases at J, with 13 bases between. The CDR3 contains 15 residues. CDR1 and CDR2 (germline): MNHNS, SASEGT. CDR3 DNA sequence: TGTGCCAGCAGTCAAGAGAGGGGGTACCAAGAGACCCAGTACTTC. Encoded protein: CASSQERGYQETQYF.

This clonotype was seen a few times. The rearrangement uses TRBV6-2 or TRBV6-3 and TRBJ2-3; 8 nucleotides match TRBD2. The trim removed 2 bases at V and 6 bases at J, leaving 7 bases unmatched. The CDR3 has 15 residues. Germline V CDR1 and CDR2: MNHEY, SVGEGT. CDR3 coding DNA: TGTGCCAGCAGTTACGAGCGGGGGCCCCGGGATACGCAGTATTTT. It is translated as CASSYERGPRDTQYF.

This clonotype was recorded a few times. The chain is built from TRBV12-3 or TRBV12-4 and TRBJ2-2, with 10 nucleotides matching TRBD2. V was clipped by 6 bases and J by 4 bases; unmatched bases: 11. CDR3 length equals 17 residues. CDR3 loop: CASRSSSGGASTGELFF. CDR3 sequence (DNA): TGTGCCAGCAGATCCTCCAGCGGGGGGGCCAGCACCGGGGAGCTGTTTTTT.

This clonotype was counted only a few times. The chain carries TRBV11-2 and TRBJ1-2; D ambiguous. CDR1 SGHAT and CDR2 FQNNGV come from the germline V gene. V was shortened by 8 bases and J by 6 bases, with 13 bases between the two germline ends. The CDR3 loop spans 12 amino acids. The CDR3 loop reads CASPGPLDGYTF. For the CDR3, the DNA is TGTGCCAGCCCCGGGCCTCTGGATGGCTACACCTTC.